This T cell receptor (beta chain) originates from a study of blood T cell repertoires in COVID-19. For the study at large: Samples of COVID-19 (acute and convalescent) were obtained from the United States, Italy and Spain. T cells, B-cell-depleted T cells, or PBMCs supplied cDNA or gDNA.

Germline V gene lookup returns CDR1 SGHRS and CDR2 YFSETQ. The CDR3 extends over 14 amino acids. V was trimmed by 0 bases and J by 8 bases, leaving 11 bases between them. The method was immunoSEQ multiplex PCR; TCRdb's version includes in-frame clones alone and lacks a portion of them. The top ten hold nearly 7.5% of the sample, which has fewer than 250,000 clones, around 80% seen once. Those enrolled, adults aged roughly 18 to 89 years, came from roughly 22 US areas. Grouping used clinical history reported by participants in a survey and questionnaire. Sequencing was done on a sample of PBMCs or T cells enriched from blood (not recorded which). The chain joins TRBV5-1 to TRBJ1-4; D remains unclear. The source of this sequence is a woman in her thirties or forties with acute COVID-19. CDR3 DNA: TGCGCCAGCAGCTTGGCGGGGAACCGCGAAAAACTGTTTTTT. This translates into CASSLAGNREKLFF.